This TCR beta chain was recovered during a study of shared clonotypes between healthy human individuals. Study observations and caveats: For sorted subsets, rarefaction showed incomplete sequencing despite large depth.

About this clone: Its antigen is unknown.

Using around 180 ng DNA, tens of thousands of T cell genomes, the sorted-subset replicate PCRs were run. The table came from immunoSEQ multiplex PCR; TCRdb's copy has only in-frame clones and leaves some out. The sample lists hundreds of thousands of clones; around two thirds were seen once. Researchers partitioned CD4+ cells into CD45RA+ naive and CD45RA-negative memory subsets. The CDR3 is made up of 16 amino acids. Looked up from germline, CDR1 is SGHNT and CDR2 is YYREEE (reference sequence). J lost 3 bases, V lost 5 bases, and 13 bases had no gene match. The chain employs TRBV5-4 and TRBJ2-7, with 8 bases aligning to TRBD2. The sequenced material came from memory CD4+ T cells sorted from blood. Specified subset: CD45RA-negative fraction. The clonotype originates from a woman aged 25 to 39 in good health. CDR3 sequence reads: CASSRTKGLGIYEQYF. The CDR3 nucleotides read TGTGCCAGCAGTAGAACGAAGGGACTAGGAATCTACGAGCAGTACTTC. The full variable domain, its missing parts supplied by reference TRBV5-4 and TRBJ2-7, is ETGVTQSPTHLIKTRGQQVTLRCSSQSGHNTVSWYQQALGQGPQFIFQYYREEENGRGNFPPRFSGLQFPNYSSELNVNALELDDSALYLCASSRTKGLGIYEQYFGPGTRLTVT.